One and the same sample provided the 31 T cell receptor beta chains below, sequenced in a study of blood T cell repertoires in COVID-19 (dated by TCRdb to the early 2020s). To prepare the library, the immunoSEQ multiplex PCR assay was applied. TCRdb provides this immuneACCESS table in a form limited to in-frame rearrangements. Some clones are lacking; in checked studies, under half of them reflect an unresolved V gene, and why the rest are absent is not known. Across this sample there are 200,000 to 250,000 clones, with roughly 84% seen only once. The biggest ten clones account for roughly 7.1% of the sample. What was sequenced was PBMCs or T cells enriched from blood (not recorded which). The receptors here all came from a man aged 25-40 years in a cohort exposed to, infected with or recovered from COVID-19 (not recorded which).

The chain carries TRBV7-8 and TRBJ1-5; TRBD1 agrees at 7 bases. The germline gives CDR1 SGHVS, CDR2 FQNEAQ. With 4 bases clipped from V and 2 bases from J, the junction kept 8 bases outside the gene matches. This CDR3 is 16 amino acids long. The CDR3 here is CASSSRQGRGNQPQHF. The DNA for the CDR3 is TGTGCCAGCAGCTCTCGACAGGGTAGGGGCAATCAGCCCCAGCATTTT.

V gene TRBV2 combines with J gene TRBJ1-1; D is undetermined. This CDR3 has 14 amino acids. Germline lookup yields CDR1 SNHLY and CDR2 FYNNEI. V was shortened by 4 bases and J by 1 base, with 10 bases between the two germline ends. The CDR3, as DNA: TGTGCCAGCAGTGTTCGAACCGGGAACACTGAAGCTTTCTTT. Amino acids: CASSVRTGNTEAFF. Combining the CDR3 with reference TRBV2 and TRBJ1-1 gives the whole variable domain EPEVTQTPSHQVTQMGQEVILRCVPISNHLYFYWYRQILGQKVEFLVSFYNNEISEKSEIFDDQFSVERPDGSNFTLKIRSTKLEDSAMYFCASSVRTGNTEAFFGQGTRLTVV.

The chain recombines TRBV5-4 with TRBJ2-3; a possible D gene is TRBD1 (5 bases). CDR1 SGHNT and CDR2 YYREEE come from the germline V gene (reference sequence). V was shortened by 2 bases and J by 2 bases, with 15 bases between the two germline ends. This CDR3 has 16 amino acids. The DNA for the CDR3 is TGTGCCAGCAGCTTAGAGACAGTAATAGACACAGATACGCAGTATTTT. Its translation: CASSLETVIDTDTQYF.

This clone appeared once. CDR3 DNA sequence: TGTGCCAGCAGCGTTATGCTAGCGGGGGACACCGGGGAGCTGTTTTTT. Protein product: CASSVMLAGDTGELFF. V gene TRBV9 combines with J gene TRBJ2-2; 10 positions match TRBD2. CDR3 length: 16 amino acids. V lost 2 bases to trimming and J lost 3 bases; unmatched junction nucleotides: 4. Per the germline V gene, CDR1 is SGDLS and CDR2 is YYNGEE.

Only a few counts were recorded for this clone. No conserved phenylalanine or tryptophan ends this CDR3, so it is likely a read error. The limits of the CDR3 on the DNA are not certain, so only TCRdb's listed CDR3 is given. The chain combines TRBV6-4 with TRBJ1-2; TRBD1 was called by the table and not checked on the DNA. In germline, CDR1 is MRHNA, CDR2 SNTAGT. The CDR3 has 9 residues if both end residues are counted. CDR3 in amino acids: CASSGGIRS.

The gene calls are TRBV28 and TRBJ2-1; no firm D call. Germline V lookup: CDR1 MDHEN, CDR2 SYDVKM. Trimming removed 4 bases at V and 4 bases at J, with 5 bases between. The CDR3 has 12 residues. CDR3 in DNA: TGTGCCAGCAGTTCCCAGTACAATGAGCAGTTCTTC. It codes for CASSSQYNEQFF.

The V and J genes are TRBV6-4 and TRBJ2-7; possible D gene TRBD2, 6 bases. The CDR3 is made up of 12 amino acids. Trimming stripped 2 bases from V and 4 bases from J, with 6 bases between. Germline loops: CDR1 MRHNA, CDR2 SNTAGT. The CDR3 reads CASSDGTYEQYF. CDR3 DNA: TGTGCCAGCAGTGACGGGACTTACGAGCAGTACTTC.

This clone was detected once. This chain joins TRBV28 and TRBJ1-1; 8 bases line up with TRBD1. The CDR3 runs to 17 residues. The germline V gene has CDR1 MDHEN and CDR2 SYDVKM. V lost 4 bases and J lost 2; bases outside the gene matches: 12. The CDR3 region has the DNA TGTGCCAGCAGTTCCGAAAGGACAGGGAGAAAAAACACTGAAGCTTTCTTT. Translation gives CASSSERTGRKNTEAFF.

The V and J genes are TRBV6-5 and TRBJ1-1; D is ambiguous. The V gene's germline CDR1 is MNHEY and CDR2 SVGAGI. The CDR3 is 14 residues long. Trimming took off 1 base at V and 3 bases at J, with 9 bases between the two ends. The chain's CDR3 is CASSYLRRDTEAFF. CDR3 bases: TGTGCCAGCAGTTACTTAAGACGGGACACTGAAGCTTTCTTT.

This chain uses TRBV2 with TRBJ1-1; the match to TRBD1 covers 9 bases. Germline V gene lookup returns CDR1 SNHLY and CDR2 FYNNEI. Trimming took 6 bases from V and 4 from J; bases not matched to a gene: 6. The CDR3 sequence is 14 residues long. The CDR3 DNA sequence: TGTGCCAGCAGATATATACAGGGGGCCACTGAAGCTTTCTTT. It translates to CASRYIQGATEAFF.

This chain uses TRBV28 with TRBJ1-1; D is undetermined. CDR1 is MDHEN, CDR2 SYDVKM, per germline. Trimming pared 5 bases from V and 5 bases from J, leaving 15 bases between. The CDR3 loop spans 14 amino acids. The CDR3 DNA follows: TGTGCCAGCAGTCCTATGGCAGTCGGGACTGAAGCTTTCTTT. This encodes CASSPMAVGTEAFF.

This chain connects TRBV5-4 to TRBJ2-2; the D gene is possibly TRBD1 (5 bases). The ends were cut back, 2 bases at V and 1 base at J, with 9 bases in the middle. Germline values: CDR1 SGHNT, CDR2 YYREEE (reference sequence). This CDR3 spans 15 amino acids. The chain's CDR3 is CASSFIGVNTGELFF. The CDR3 region has the DNA TGTGCCAGCAGCTTCATAGGGGTGAACACCGGGGAGCTGTTTTTT.

This clone appeared a few times. The chain combines TRBV7-9 with TRBJ2-7, with 9 bases that match TRBD1. Germline lookup yields CDR1 SEHNR and CDR2 FQNEAQ (reference sequence). With 1 base clipped from V and 2 bases from J, the junction kept 3 bases outside the gene matches. The CDR3 contains 15 residues. CDR3 coding DNA: TGTGCCAGCAGCTTAGGAGACAGGGGGACCTACGAGCAGTACTTC. Amino acids: CASSLGDRGTYEQYF.

In its sample, this clone was seen once. V and J are TRBV11-2 and TRBJ2-7; TRBD2 is a possible D gene (5 bases). CDR1 SGHAT and CDR2 FQNNGV come from the germline V gene. The CDR3 runs 15 residues. V shed 2 bases and J shed 3 bases, with 14 bases lying between them. The CDR3 reads CASSLTSRSIYEQYF. As DNA, the CDR3 is TGTGCCAGCAGCTTAACTAGTCGGTCAATCTACGAGCAGTACTTC.

The gene calls are TRBV15 and TRBJ2-1, with 10 bases identical to TRBD1. The CDR3 loop spans 17 amino acids. Unmatched junction bases numbered 16, after V lost 7 bases and J lost 7 bases. Germline V CDR1 and CDR2: LNHNV, YYDKDF (reference sequence). CDR3 residues: CATTKDGGTGVRNEQFF. CDR3 nucleotide sequence: TGTGCCACCACCAAGGACGGAGGGACAGGGGTACGGAATGAGCAGTTCTTC.

This chain links TRBV6-6 with TRBJ1-4, with TRBD1 as a possible D gene (5 bases). The CDR3 has 15 amino acids. V lost 4 bases, J lost 8 bases, and 17 bases lay in between. The germline V gene has CDR1 MNHNY and CDR2 SVGAGI (reference sequence). The CDR3 coding sequence is TGTGCCAGCAGTTCCCCCGGGGGGAGCGGGGAAAAACTGTTTTTT. This gives the protein CASSSPGGSGEKLFF.

As concerns this clone: Mismatch with germline at one junction end may stem from a read error. The V call is TRBV28, the J call TRBJ1-6; 7 positions match TRBD1. The V gene's germline CDR1 is MDHEN and CDR2 SYDVKM. This CDR3 has 13 residues. The CDR3 spells CASSRPPLGQHSF. The CDR3, as DNA: TGTGCCAGCAGCCGTCCTCCACTGGGACAGCATTCATTT.

V gene TRBV7-2 combines with J gene TRBJ2-7; tentatively, D is TRBD2 (6 bases). Germline lookup yields CDR1 SGHTA and CDR2 FQGNSA. The length of the CDR3 is 17 residues. The germline V and J ends were trimmed by 3 bases and 7 bases, with 25 bases remaining between them. CDR3 region: CASSFPPVGSGLREQYF. As DNA, the CDR3 is TGTGCCAGCAGCTTCCCCCCAGTGGGTAGCGGCTTGAGGGAGCAGTACTTC.

V and J are TRBV6-5 and TRBJ2-3, with TRBD2 as a possible D gene (6 bases). Germline V CDR1 and CDR2: MNHEY, SVGAGI. Trimming removed 6 bases from V and 5 bases from J, with 18 bases in between. The CDR3 loop spans 15 amino acids. Here the CDR3 reads CASSSVGGNLDTQYF. CDR3 coding DNA: TGTGCCAGCAGCTCGGTCGGCGGGAATTTAGATACGCAGTATTTT.

The chain combines TRBV27 with TRBJ2-1, with a tentative D call TRBD2 (7 bases). The germline CDR1 and CDR2 sequences are MNHEY and SMNVEV (reference sequence). The CDR3 is 15 residues long. V lost 5 bases and J lost 2, with 13 bases in between. The CDR3 region has the DNA TGTGCCAGCAGTATTCGGGGGGCACCCTACAATGAGCAGTTCTTC. Translating it yields CASSIRGAPYNEQFF.

The V gene is TRBV14, the J gene TRBJ2-7; possible D gene TRBD2, 7 bases. Trimming pared 4 bases from V and 1 base from J, leaving 20 bases between. CDR3 length: 17 residues. The germline CDR1 and CDR2 sequences are SGHDN and FVKESK. The CDR3 protein is CASSPLQVGGASYEQYF. CDR3 coding DNA: TGTGCCAGCAGCCCCCTGCAAGTGGGGGGGGCATCCTACGAGCAGTACTTC.

V usage is TRBV9 and J usage is TRBJ1-2, with 10 bases that match TRBD1. Germline V CDR1 and CDR2: SGDLS, YYNGEE. After removal of 4 bases from V and 6 bases from J, the junction contained 6 bases not matched to a gene. The CDR3 is 14 residues long. The chain's CDR3 is CASSIDGTGDGYTF. The DNA of the CDR3 is TGTGCCAGCAGCATTGATGGGACAGGGGATGGCTACACCTTC.

The gene calls are TRBV11-2 and TRBJ1-3; unclear D gene. V gave up 2 bases and J gave up 6 bases, with 11 bases separating them. The length of the CDR3 is 14 residues. Germline V CDR1 and CDR2: SGHAT, FQNNGV. The CDR3 spells CASSLNVKLNTIYF. The CDR3 DNA sequence: TGTGCCAGCAGCTTAAACGTCAAGCTAAACACCATATATTTT.

The rearrangement uses TRBV5-1 and TRBJ2-7, with 7 bases lining up with TRBD1. Losses at the gene ends were 3 bases for V and 5 bases for J; bases not matched to a gene: 11. This CDR3 has 15 residues. The germline gives CDR1 SGHRS, CDR2 YFSETQ. CDR3 sequence reads: CASSSTTRGSDEQYF. Written as DNA, the CDR3 is TGCGCCAGCAGCTCTACCACCAGGGGGTCGGACGAGCAGTACTTC.

This sequence joins TRBV5-4 and TRBJ2-2; 7 nucleotides match TRBD2. The CDR3 totals 14 residues. With V trimmed by 0 bases and J by 5 bases, 1 base remained unmatched. Looked up from germline, CDR1 is SGHNT and CDR2 is YYREEE (reference sequence). The CDR3 here is CASSLGGRTGELFF. CDR3 nucleotide sequence: TGTGCCAGCAGCTTGGGCGGGAGAACCGGGGAGCTGTTTTTT.

The CDR3 loop reads CASRPKGSGPGEQYF. CDR3 in DNA: TGTGCCAGCAGACCCAAGGGGTCCGGTCCCGGCGAGCAGTACTTC. The genes are TRBV27 and TRBJ2-7, with D possibly being TRBD1 (5 bases). The V gene lost 6 bases and the J gene lost 6 bases, with 21 bases spanning the gap. Germline V gene lookup returns CDR1 MNHEY and CDR2 SMNVEV (reference sequence). The CDR3 runs to 15 residues.

The chain couples TRBV7-2 to TRBJ1-1, with unresolved D. The CDR3 totals 14 residues. CDR1 and CDR2 from the germline V gene are SGHTA and FQGNSA. V gave up 2 bases and J gave up 0 bases, with 7 bases separating them. The CDR3 sequence is CASSLFQMNTEAFF. DNA for the CDR3: TGTGCCAGCAGCTTATTCCAGATGAACACTGAAGCTTTCTTT.

The chain couples TRBV4-1 to TRBJ2-7; 8 bases match TRBD1. The junction had 12 bases not matched to a gene; V was cut back by 1 base and J by 7 bases. CDR1 is MGHRA and CDR2 is YSYEKL in the germline V gene. The length of the CDR3 is 16 residues. The CDR3 is CASSQAGGRATREQYF. The CDR3 nucleotides read TGCGCCAGCAGCCAAGCAGGGGGCCGGGCTACGAGAGAGCAGTACTTC.

This clone was detected once. The genes are TRBV5-1 and TRBJ2-7; D remains unclear. The germline V gene encodes CDR1 SGHRS and CDR2 YFSETQ. Trimming took 7 bases from V and 3 from J, leaving 17 bases between them. The CDR3 length is 14 residues. The CDR3 coding sequence is TGCGCCAGCGCGCCCTCGCCTACCCACTACGAGCAGTACTTC. This translates into CASAPSPTHYEQYF.

This clone was seen more than once but under ten times. The chain couples TRBV9 to TRBJ1-6; no firm D call. V was trimmed by 0 bases and J by 5 bases, leaving 6 bases between them. The CDR3 sequence is 14 residues long. Germline CDR1 reads SGDLS; CDR2 reads YYNGEE. CDR3 DNA sequence: TGTGCCAGCAGCGTAGAAAGCAATAATTCACCCCTCCACTTT. This gives the protein CASSVESNNSPLHF. Drawing the rest from reference TRBV9 and TRBJ1-6, the complete variable domain is DSGVTQTPKHLITATGQRVTLRCSPRSGDLSVYWYQQSLDQGLQFLIQYYNGEERAKGNILERFSAQQFPDLHSELNLSSLELGDSALYFCASSVESNNSPLHFGNGTRLTVT.

The J gene is TRBJ2-3, the V gene TRBV27, with 12 bases that match TRBD1. J lost 5 bases, V lost 5 bases, and 14 bases had no gene match. This CDR3 contains 18 residues. Germline CDR1 MNHEY, CDR2 SMNVEV (reference sequence). CDR3 amino acids: CASSRRDRGPSERDTQYF. CDR3 nucleotide sequence: TGTGCCAGCAGTCGCCGGGACAGGGGGCCAAGTGAAAGAGATACGCAGTATTTT.